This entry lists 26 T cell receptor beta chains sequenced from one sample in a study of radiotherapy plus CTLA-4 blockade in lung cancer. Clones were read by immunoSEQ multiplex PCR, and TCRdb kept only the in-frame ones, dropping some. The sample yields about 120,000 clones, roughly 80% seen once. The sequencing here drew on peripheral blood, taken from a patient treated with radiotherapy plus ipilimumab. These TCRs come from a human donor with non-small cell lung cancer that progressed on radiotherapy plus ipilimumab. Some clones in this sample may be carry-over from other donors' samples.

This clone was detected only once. The CDR3 DNA reads TGCGCCAGCAGCTCGCCTCAATCCTACAATGAGCAGTTCTTC. It encodes CASSSPQSYNEQFF. This chain connects TRBV5-1 to TRBJ2-1; D is undetermined. There are 14 residues in the CDR3. Trimming removed 3 bases from V and 1 base from J, with 8 bases in between. Germline lookup yields CDR1 SGHRS and CDR2 YFSETQ. Variable domain in full (rest from reference TRBV5-1 and TRBJ2-1): KAGVTQTPRYLIKTRGQQVTLSCSPISGHRSVSWYQQTPGQGLQFLFEYFSETQRNKGNFPGRFSGRQFSNSRSEMNVSTLELGDSALYLCASSSPQSYNEQFFGPGTRLTVL.

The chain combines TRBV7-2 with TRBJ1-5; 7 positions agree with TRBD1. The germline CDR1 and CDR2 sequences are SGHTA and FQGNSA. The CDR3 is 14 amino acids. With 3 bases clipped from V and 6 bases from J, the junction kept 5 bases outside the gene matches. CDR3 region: CASSLTGWGQPQHF. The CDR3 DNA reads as TGTGCCAGCAGCTTGACAGGGTGGGGTCAGCCCCAGCATTTT.

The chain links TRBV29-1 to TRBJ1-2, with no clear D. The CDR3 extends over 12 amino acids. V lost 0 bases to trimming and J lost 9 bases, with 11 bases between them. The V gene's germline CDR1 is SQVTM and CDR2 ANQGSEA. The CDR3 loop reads CSVEDRRHSYTF. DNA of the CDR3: TGCAGCGTTGAAGATCGGAGGCATAGCTACACCTTC.

The CDR3 protein is CASTWGRWDTEAFF. The DNA of the CDR3 is TGTGCCAGCACGTGGGGGCGGTGGGACACTGAAGCTTTCTTT. This chain connects TRBV28 to TRBJ1-1; maybe TRBD1 (6 bases). Trimming took 7 bases from V and 3 from J, leaving 15 bases between them. CDR1 and CDR2 from the germline V gene are MDHEN and SYDVKM. This CDR3 region has 14 residues.

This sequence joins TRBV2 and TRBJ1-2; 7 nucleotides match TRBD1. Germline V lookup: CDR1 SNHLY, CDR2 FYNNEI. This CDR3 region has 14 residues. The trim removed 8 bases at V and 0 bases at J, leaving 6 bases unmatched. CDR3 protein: CASVRDSANYGYTF. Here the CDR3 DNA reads TGTGCCAGCGTGCGGGACAGCGCTAACTATGGCTACACCTTC. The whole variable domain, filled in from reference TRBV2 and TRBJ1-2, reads EPEVTQTPSHQVTQMGQEVILRCVPISNHLYFYWYRQILGQKVEFLVSFYNNEISEKSEIFDDQFSVERPDGSNFTLKIRSTKLEDSAMYFCASVRDSANYGYTFGSGTRLTVV.

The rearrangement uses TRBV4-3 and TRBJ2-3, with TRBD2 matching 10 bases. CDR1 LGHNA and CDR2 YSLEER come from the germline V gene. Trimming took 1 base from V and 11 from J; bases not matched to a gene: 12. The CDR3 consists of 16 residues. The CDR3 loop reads CASSQGPSGGPIGQYF. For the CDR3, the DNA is TGCGCCAGCAGCCAAGGACCTAGCGGGGGACCTATTGGGCAGTATTTT.

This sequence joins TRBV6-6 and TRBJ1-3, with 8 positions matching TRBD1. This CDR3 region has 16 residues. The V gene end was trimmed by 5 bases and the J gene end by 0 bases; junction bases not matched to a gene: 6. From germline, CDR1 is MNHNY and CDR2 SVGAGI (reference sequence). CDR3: CASSRQGTFSGNTIYF. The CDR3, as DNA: TGTGCCAGCAGTCGACAGGGGACCTTCTCTGGAAACACCATATATTTT.

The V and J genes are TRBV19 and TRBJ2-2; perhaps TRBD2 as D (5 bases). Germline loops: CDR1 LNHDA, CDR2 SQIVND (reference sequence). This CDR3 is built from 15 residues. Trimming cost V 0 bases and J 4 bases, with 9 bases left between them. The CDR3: CASSIDGESTGELFF. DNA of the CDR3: TGTGCCAGTAGTATAGATGGGGAGAGCACCGGGGAGCTGTTTTTT.

For the CDR3, the DNA is TGTGCCAGCAGCGTCCAGGGTGGGGTGAACACTGAAGCTTTCTTT. It translates to CASSVQGGVNTEAFF. The chain has TRBV11-2 and TRBJ1-1; D possibly corresponds to TRBD1 (5 bases). In germline, CDR1 is SGHAT, CDR2 FQNNGV. CDR3 length equals 15 residues. V lost 5 bases to trimming and J lost 0 bases, with 13 bases between them.

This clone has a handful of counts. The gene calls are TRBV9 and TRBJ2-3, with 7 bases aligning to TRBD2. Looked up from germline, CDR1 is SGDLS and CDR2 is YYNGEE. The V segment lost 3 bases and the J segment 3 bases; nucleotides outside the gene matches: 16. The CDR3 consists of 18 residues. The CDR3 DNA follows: TGTGCCAGCAGCGACTCTAGAGCGGGACTCCATATGACAGATACGCAGTATTTT. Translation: CASSDSRAGLHMTDTQYF.

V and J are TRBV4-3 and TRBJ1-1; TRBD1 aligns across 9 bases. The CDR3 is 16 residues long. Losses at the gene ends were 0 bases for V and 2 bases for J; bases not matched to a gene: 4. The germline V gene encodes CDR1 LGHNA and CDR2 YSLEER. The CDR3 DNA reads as TGCGCCAGCAGCCAAGAGGGACAGGGAGGAAACACTGAAGCTTTCTTT. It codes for CASSQEGQGGNTEAFF.

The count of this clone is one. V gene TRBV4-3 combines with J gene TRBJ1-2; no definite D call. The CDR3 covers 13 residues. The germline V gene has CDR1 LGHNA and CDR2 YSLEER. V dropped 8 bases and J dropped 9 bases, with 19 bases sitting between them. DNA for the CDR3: TGCGCCAGCTCCGACGGAAGCCTTTATAGCTACACCTTC. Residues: CASSDGSLYSYTF.

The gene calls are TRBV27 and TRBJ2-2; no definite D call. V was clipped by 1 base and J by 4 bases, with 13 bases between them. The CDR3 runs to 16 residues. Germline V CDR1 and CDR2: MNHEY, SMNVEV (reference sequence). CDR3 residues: CASSLFGPRPTGELFF. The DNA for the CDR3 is TGTGCCAGCAGTTTATTTGGACCCAGGCCCACCGGGGAGCTGTTTTTT.

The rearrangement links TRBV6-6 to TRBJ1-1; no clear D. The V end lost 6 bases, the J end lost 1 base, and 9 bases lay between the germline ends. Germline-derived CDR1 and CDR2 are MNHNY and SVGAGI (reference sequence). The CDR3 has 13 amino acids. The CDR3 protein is CASRVSENTEAFF. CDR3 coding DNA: TGTGCCAGCAGGGTCTCAGAGAACACTGAAGCTTTCTTT.

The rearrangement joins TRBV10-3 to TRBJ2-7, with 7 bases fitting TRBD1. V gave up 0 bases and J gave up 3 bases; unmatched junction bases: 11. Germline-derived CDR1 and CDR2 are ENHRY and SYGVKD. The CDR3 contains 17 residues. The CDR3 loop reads CAISESQGLGTIYEQYF. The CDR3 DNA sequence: TGTGCCATCAGTGAGTCACAGGGGCTGGGTACCATCTACGAGCAGTACTTC.

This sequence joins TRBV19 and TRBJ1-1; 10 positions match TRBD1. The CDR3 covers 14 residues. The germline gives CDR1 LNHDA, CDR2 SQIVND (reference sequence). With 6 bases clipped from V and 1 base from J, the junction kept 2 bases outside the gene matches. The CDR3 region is CASSRDRGNTEAFF. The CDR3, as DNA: TGTGCCAGTAGCCGGGACAGGGGGAACACTGAAGCTTTCTTT. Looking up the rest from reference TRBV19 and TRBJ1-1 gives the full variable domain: DGGITQSPKYLFRKEGQNVTLSCEQNLNHDAMYWYRQDPGQGLRLIYYSQIVNDFQKGDIAEGYSVSREKKESFPLTVTSAQKNPTAFYLCASSRDRGNTEAFFGQGTRLTVV.

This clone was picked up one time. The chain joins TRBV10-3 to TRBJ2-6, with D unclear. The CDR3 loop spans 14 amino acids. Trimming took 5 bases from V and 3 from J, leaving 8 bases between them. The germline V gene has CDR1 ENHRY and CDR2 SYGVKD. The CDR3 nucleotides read TGTGCCATCAGTAGCGTTCTTGGGGCCAACGTCCTGACTTTC. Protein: CAISSVLGANVLTF.

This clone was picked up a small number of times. The CDR3 bases are TGTGCCAGCAGTTACACCCCGACGAGAAATTCACCCCTCCACTTT. Translating gives CASSYTPTRNSPLHF. The V call is TRBV6-5, the J call TRBJ1-6; D uncertain. The V gene lost 2 bases and the J gene lost 7 bases, with 12 bases spanning the gap. The CDR3 spans 15 residues. Germline CDR1 is MNHEY and CDR2 is SVGAGI.

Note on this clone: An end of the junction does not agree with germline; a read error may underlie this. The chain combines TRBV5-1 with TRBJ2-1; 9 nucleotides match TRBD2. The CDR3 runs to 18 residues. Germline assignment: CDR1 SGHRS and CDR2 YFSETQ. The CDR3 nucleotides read TGCGCCAGCAGCAGGCAACTAGCGCGGGGGGGATCCTACAATGAGCAGCTCTTC. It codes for CASSRQLARGGSYNEQLF.

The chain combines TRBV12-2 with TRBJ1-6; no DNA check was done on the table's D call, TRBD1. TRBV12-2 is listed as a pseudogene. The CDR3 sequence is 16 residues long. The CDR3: CASRLGGGEGDSPLHF. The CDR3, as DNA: TGTGCAAGTCGCTTAGGAGGGGGCGAGGGGGATTCACCCCTCCACTTT.

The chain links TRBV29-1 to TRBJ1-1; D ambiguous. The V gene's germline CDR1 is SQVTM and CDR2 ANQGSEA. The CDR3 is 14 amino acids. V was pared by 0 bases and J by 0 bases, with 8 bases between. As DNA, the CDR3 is TGCAGCGTTGAAGAGCCGGGGATGAACACTGAAGCTTTCTTT. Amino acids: CSVEEPGMNTEAFF. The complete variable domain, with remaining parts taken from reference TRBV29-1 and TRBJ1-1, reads SAVISQKPSRDICQRGTSLTIQCQVDSQVTMMFWYRQQPGQSLTLIATANQGSEATYESGFVIDKFPISRPNLTFSTLTVSNMSPEDSSIYLCSVEEPGMNTEAFFGQGTRLTVV.

The CDR3 protein is CASSFGRGPTYNEQFF. The CDR3 nucleotides read TGCGCCAGCAGCTTCGGGCGGGGGCCCACCTACAATGAGCAGTTCTTC. The genes are TRBV5-1 and TRBJ2-1; possible D gene TRBD2, 7 bases. The CDR3 covers 16 residues. The germline CDR1 and CDR2 sequences are SGHRS and YFSETQ. V was cut by 2 bases and J by 2 bases, with 14 bases left in between.

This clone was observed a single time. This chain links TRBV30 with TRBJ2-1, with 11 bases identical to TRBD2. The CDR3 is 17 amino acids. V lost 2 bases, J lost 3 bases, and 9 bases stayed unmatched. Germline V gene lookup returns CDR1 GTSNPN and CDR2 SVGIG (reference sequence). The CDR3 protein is CAWSPASGGPNYNEQFF. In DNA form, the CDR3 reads TGTGCCTGGAGTCCCGCTAGCGGGGGGCCTAACTACAATGAGCAGTTCTTC.

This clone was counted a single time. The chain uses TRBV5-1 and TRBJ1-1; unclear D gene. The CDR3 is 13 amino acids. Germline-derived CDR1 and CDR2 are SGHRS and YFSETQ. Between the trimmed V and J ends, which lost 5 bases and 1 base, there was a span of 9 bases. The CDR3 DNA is TGCGCCAGCAGGCTTATGGAGAACACTGAAGCTTTCTTT. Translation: CASRLMENTEAFF.

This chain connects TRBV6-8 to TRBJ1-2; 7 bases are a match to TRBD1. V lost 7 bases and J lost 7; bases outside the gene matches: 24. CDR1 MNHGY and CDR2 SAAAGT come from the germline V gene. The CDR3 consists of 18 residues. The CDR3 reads CASTKCLGRGQLSIGYTF. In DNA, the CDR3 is TGTGCCAGCACCAAGTGCCTCGGCCGGGGACAGCTTTCTATTGGCTACACCTTC.

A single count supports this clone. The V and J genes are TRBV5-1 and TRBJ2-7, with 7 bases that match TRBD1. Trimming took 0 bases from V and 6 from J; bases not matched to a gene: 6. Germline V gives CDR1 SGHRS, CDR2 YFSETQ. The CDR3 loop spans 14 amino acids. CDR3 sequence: CASSLAQTGIEQYF. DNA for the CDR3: TGCGCCAGCAGCTTGGCCCAGACAGGGATCGAGCAGTACTTC.